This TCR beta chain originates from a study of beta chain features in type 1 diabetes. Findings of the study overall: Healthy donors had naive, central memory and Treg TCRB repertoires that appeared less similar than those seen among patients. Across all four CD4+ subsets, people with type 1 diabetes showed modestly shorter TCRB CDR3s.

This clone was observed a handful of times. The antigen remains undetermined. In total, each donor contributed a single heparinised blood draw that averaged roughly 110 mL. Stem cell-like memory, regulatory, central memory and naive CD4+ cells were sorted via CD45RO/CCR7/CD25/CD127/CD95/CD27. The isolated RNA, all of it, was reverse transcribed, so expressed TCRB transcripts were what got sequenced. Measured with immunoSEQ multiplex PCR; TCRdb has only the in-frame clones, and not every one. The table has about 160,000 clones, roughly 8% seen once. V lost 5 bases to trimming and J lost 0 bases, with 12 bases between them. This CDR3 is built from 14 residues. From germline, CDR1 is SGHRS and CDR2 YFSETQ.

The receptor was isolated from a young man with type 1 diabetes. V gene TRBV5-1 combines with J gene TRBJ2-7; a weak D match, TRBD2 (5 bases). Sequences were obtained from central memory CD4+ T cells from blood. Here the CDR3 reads CASSPFAGSYEQYF. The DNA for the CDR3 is TGCGCCAGCAGTCCCTTCGCGGGCTCCTACGAGCAGTACTTC.